These T cell receptor beta chains were read from a single sample in a study of response to subunit inactivated influenza vaccine. From the RT-PCR reads, TCRdb called clonotypes with MiXCR, one entry per CDR3 protein. The sample shows about 700,000 distinct CDR3 sequences, approximately 15% of them seen only once. The source material was PBMCs from blood, sampled around two weeks before vaccination. The receptor set was obtained from a man aged 50 or older who received an inactivated influenza vaccine. Both conserved end residues are part of each CDR3. The D gene is left open where the match is weak. Not all rows give a size; the values are once, few, many and, for expanded clones, a class.

V gene: TRBV9; J gene: TRBJ2-1; D gene: TRBD2; clone size: few; CDR3 DNA: TGTGCCAGCAGCCCAGGACTAGACCACAATGAGCAGTTCTTC; CDR3 protein: CASSPGLDHNEQFF
V gene: TRBV20-1; J gene: TRBJ1-4; D gene: .; clone size: few; CDR3 DNA: TGCAGTGCTAGAGTTGTCGGACAGCCAAATGAAAAACTGTTTTTT; CDR3 protein: CSARVVGQPNEKLFF
V gene: TRBV10-3; J gene: TRBJ1-1; D gene: TRBD1; clone size: few; CDR3 DNA: TGTGCCATCAAAGGACAGGGGAACACTGAAGCTTTCTTT; CDR3 protein: CAIKGQGNTEAFF
V gene: TRBV19; J gene: TRBJ2-2; D gene: TRBD2; clone size: few; CDR3 DNA: TGTGCCAGTAGTCCAGTCTGGGCGGGAGGGCCTCGGACCGGGGAGCTGTTTTTT; CDR3 protein: CASSPVWAGGPRTGELFF
V gene: TRBV11-2; J gene: TRBJ1-2; D gene: .; clone size: .; CDR3 DNA: TGTGCCAGCAGCTTAGCGGCTTGGGCTAACTATGGCTACACCTTC; CDR3 protein: CASSLAAWANYGYTF
V gene: TRBV5-6; J gene: TRBJ2-7; D gene: .; clone size: .; CDR3 DNA: TGTGCCAGCAGCTTTCCGCAGACAGGAGCCTACGAGCAGTACTTC; CDR3 protein: CASSFPQTGAYEQYF
V gene: TRBV7-2; J gene: TRBJ2-2; D gene: TRBD2; clone size: .; CDR3 DNA: TGTGCCAGCAGCAGGGCGGGACTAGTTCGGTCCGGGGAGCTGTTTTTT; CDR3 protein: CASSRAGLVRSGELFF
V gene: TRBV3-1; J gene: TRBJ1-2; D gene: .; clone size: few; CDR3 DNA: TGTGCCAGCAGCCCCCGGACAGTTATCTATGGCTACACCTTC; CDR3 protein: CASSPRTVIYGYTF
V gene: TRBV28; J gene: TRBJ1-1; D gene: .; clone size: many; CDR3 DNA: TGTGCCAGCACCTTAGCGGGAGGTACATGGAACACTGAAGCTTTCTTT; CDR3 protein: CASTLAGGTWNTEAFF
V gene: TRBV15; J gene: TRBJ2-5; D gene: .; clone size: many; CDR3 DNA: TGTGCCACCAGCCCCGGGCGGATCCAAGAGACCCAGTACTTC; CDR3 protein: CATSPGRIQETQYF
V gene: TRBV3-1; J gene: TRBJ2-7; D gene: .; clone size: .; CDR3 DNA: TGTGCCAGCAGCCGCAAGCAGTCCTACGAGCAGTACTTC; CDR3 protein: CASSRKQSYEQYF
V gene: TRBV20-1; J gene: TRBJ1-5; D gene: .; clone size: few; CDR3 DNA: TGCAGTGCTAGAGATCAAGCCGGGTTATGGGCCCAGCATTTT; CDR3 protein: CSARDQAGLWAQHF
V gene: TRBV7-2; J gene: TRBJ2-7; D gene: TRBD1; clone size: .; CDR3 DNA: TGTGCCAGCAGCAAACGACAGGGATCAGACGAGCAGTACTTC; CDR3 protein: CASSKRQGSDEQYF
V gene: TRBV18; J gene: TRBJ1-1; D gene: .; clone size: .; CDR3 DNA: TGTGCCAGCTCACCAAACCCCGGAATCATGAACACTGAAGCTTTCTTT; CDR3 protein: CASSPNPGIMNTEAFF
V gene: TRBV6-1; J gene: TRBJ2-6; D gene: TRBD1; clone size: .; CDR3 DNA: TGTGCCAGCAGGACACAGGGGGCGCCTGGGGCCAACGTCCTGACTTTC; CDR3 protein: CASRTQGAPGANVLTF
V gene: TRBV10-3; J gene: TRBJ1-5; D gene: .; clone size: few; CDR3 DNA: TGTGCCATCAGAGGAAATAGCAATCAGCCCCAGCATTTT; CDR3 protein: CAIRGNSNQPQHF
V gene: TRBV7-2; J gene: TRBJ1-5; D gene: .; clone size: .; CDR3 DNA: TGTGCCAGCAGTTCCGGGCCGGATCAGCCCCAGCATTTT; CDR3 protein: CASSSGPDQPQHF
V gene: TRBV24-1; J gene: TRBJ1-5; D gene: TRBD1; clone size: few; CDR3 DNA: TGTGCCACCAGTGATTCCGCGACAGGGCTTCAGCCCCAGCATTTT; CDR3 protein: CATSDSATGLQPQHF
V gene: TRBV20-1; J gene: TRBJ2-7; D gene: TRBD1; clone size: few; CDR3 DNA: TGCAGTGCTAGAGATAGGGGACAGAGGGCCTACGAGCAGTACTTC; CDR3 protein: CSARDRGQRAYEQYF
V gene: TRBV5-5; J gene: TRBJ2-1; D gene: .; clone size: many; CDR3 DNA: TGTGCCAGCAGCTTGGATAGCGGTGATTACAATGAGCAGTTCTTC; CDR3 protein: CASSLDSGDYNEQFF
V gene: TRBV7-9; J gene: TRBJ2-7; D gene: .; clone size: .; CDR3 DNA: TGTGCCAGCGGTGGGGGAATATCCCTCGAGCAGTACTTC; CDR3 protein: CASGGGISLEQYF
V gene: TRBV20-1; J gene: TRBJ2-2; D gene: .; clone size: few; CDR3 DNA: TGCAGTGCTAGGGGGCAGGGTTCCATAACCGGGGAGCTGTTTTTT; CDR3 protein: CSARGQGSITGELFF
V gene: TRBV29-1; J gene: TRBJ2-3; D gene: .; clone size: many; CDR3 DNA: TGCAGCGTTGACAGGGCTAGCACAGATACGCAGTATTTT; CDR3 protein: CSVDRASTDTQYF
V gene: TRBV5-5; J gene: TRBJ2-2; D gene: .; clone size: .; CDR3 DNA: TGTGCCAGCAGCTTCACGACTGTGGGCACCGGGGAGCTGTTTTTT; CDR3 protein: CASSFTTVGTGELFF
V gene: TRBV12-3/TRBV12-4; J gene: TRBJ2-7; D gene: .; clone size: many; CDR3 DNA: TGTGCCAGCAGCCCGAGACAAACAGCTTTTACAGTCTACGAGCAGTACTTC; CDR3 protein: CASSPRQTAFTVYEQYF
V gene: TRBV10-2; J gene: TRBJ2-1; D gene: .; clone size: .; CDR3 DNA: TGCGCCAGCAACCAGGGGGGCGTTGAGCAGTTCTTC; CDR3 protein: CASNQGGVEQFF
V gene: TRBV30; J gene: TRBJ2-1; D gene: .; clone size: .; CDR3 DNA: TGTGCCTGGAATACCATCAGCCTCTCAGGGCAGTTCTTC; CDR3 protein: CAWNTISLSGQFF
V gene: TRBV11-2; J gene: TRBJ2-6; D gene: TRBD1; clone size: .; CDR3 DNA: TGTGCCAGCAGCTTAGATGGGGGGACAGGGCACGTCCTGACTTTC; CDR3 protein: CASSLDGGTGHVLTF
V gene: TRBV7-9; J gene: TRBJ1-5; D gene: TRBD1; clone size: .; CDR3 DNA: TGTGCCAGCAGCCGGGGACAGGGCAGCCAGCCCCAGCATTTT; CDR3 protein: CASSRGQGSQPQHF
V gene: TRBV7-8; J gene: TRBJ2-7; D gene: .; clone size: few; CDR3 DNA: TGTGCCAGCAGCTTCGCTCGGCCGTACTACGAGCAGTACTTC; CDR3 protein: CASSFARPYYEQYF
V gene: TRBV7-2; J gene: TRBJ2-2; D gene: .; clone size: few; CDR3 DNA: TGTGCCAGCAGCTTGATAGCTAGCTCCGGGGAGCTGTTTTTT; CDR3 protein: CASSLIASSGELFF
V gene: TRBV4-2; J gene: TRBJ2-1; D gene: TRBD2; clone size: .; CDR3 DNA: TGTGCCAGCAGCCAAGTCAGGGCGGGAGGATCCTACAATGAGCAGTTCTTC; CDR3 protein: CASSQVRAGGSYNEQFF
V gene: TRBV20-1; J gene: TRBJ2-3; D gene: TRBD2; clone size: .; CDR3 DNA: TGCAGTGCCCCGGCCGTAGCGGGAGCAGATACGCAGTATTTT; CDR3 protein: CSAPAVAGADTQYF
V gene: TRBV20-1; J gene: TRBJ2-1; D gene: .; clone size: .; CDR3 DNA: TGCAGTGCTACCGGGACCAGCTCCTACAATGAGCAGTTCTTC; CDR3 protein: CSATGTSSYNEQFF
V gene: TRBV20-1; J gene: TRBJ2-5; D gene: TRBD2; clone size: .; CDR3 DNA: TGCAGTGCTAGAGATCATCTTGCGGGAGGTGGGGAGACCCAGTACTTC; CDR3 protein: CSARDHLAGGGETQYF
V gene: TRBV7-9; J gene: TRBJ2-3; D gene: TRBD2; clone size: .; CDR3 DNA: TGTGCCAGCAGCAACCAACTAGCGGGAGTTGAAACAGATACGCAGTATTTT; CDR3 protein: CASSNQLAGVETDTQYF
V gene: TRBV10-3; J gene: TRBJ2-1; D gene: .; clone size: .; CDR3 DNA: TGTGCCATCAGTGAGGTTCCGGGATACAATGAGCAGTTCTTC; CDR3 protein: CAISEVPGYNEQFF
V gene: TRBV5-6; J gene: TRBJ2-2; D gene: .; clone size: few; CDR3 DNA: TGTGCCAGCAGCTTCTTTGGGGCCTGGGGCGGGGAGCTGTTTTTT; CDR3 protein: CASSFFGAWGGELFF
V gene: TRBV7-2; J gene: TRBJ2-5; D gene: TRBD1; clone size: few; CDR3 DNA: TGTGCCAGCAGCTCGCAGGGGGCCCCCGGAGAGACCCAGTACTTC; CDR3 protein: CASSSQGAPGETQYF
V gene: TRBV5-1; J gene: TRBJ2-3; D gene: TRBD2; clone size: few; CDR3 DNA: TGCGCCAGCACCCGGGCGTCTAGCGGCGGAGATACGCAGTATTTT; CDR3 protein: CASTRASSGGDTQYF
V gene: TRBV6-2/TRBV6-3; J gene: TRBJ2-1; D gene: .; clone size: many; CDR3 DNA: TGTGCCAGCAGTTACTCGGGCAGGGAGCAGTTCTTC; CDR3 protein: CASSYSGREQFF
V gene: TRBV9; J gene: TRBJ2-5; D gene: TRBD2; clone size: few; CDR3 DNA: TGTGCCAGCACCAAACTAGCGGGAGTCGGAGAGACCCAGTACTTC; CDR3 protein: CASTKLAGVGETQYF
V gene: TRBV12-3/TRBV12-4; J gene: TRBJ2-1; D gene: TRBD2; clone size: few; CDR3 DNA: TGTGCCACAGGAAAACGGGAGGAGTATGAGCAGTTCTTC; CDR3 protein: CATGKREEYEQFF
V gene: TRBV11-1; J gene: TRBJ2-1; D gene: .; clone size: few; CDR3 DNA: TGTGCCAGCAGCTTAGCGGTTAGACTAGAAGCATACAATGAGCAGTTCTTC; CDR3 protein: CASSLAVRLEAYNEQFF
V gene: TRBV5-4; J gene: TRBJ2-1; D gene: TRBD2; clone size: .; CDR3 DNA: TGTGCCAGCAGCTTGATAACTAGCGGGAGCAATGAGCAGTTCTTC; CDR3 protein: CASSLITSGSNEQFF
V gene: TRBV9; J gene: TRBJ2-1; D gene: .; clone size: .; CDR3 DNA: TGTGCCAGCAGCGTAGCACTAGCTTCGGATGAGCAGTTCTTC; CDR3 protein: CASSVALASDEQFF
V gene: TRBV4-3; J gene: TRBJ1-2; D gene: .; clone size: .; CDR3 DNA: TGCGCCAGCAGCCAAGGCTACAACTATGGCTACACCTTC; CDR3 protein: CASSQGYNYGYTF
V gene: TRBV20-1; J gene: TRBJ1-4; D gene: .; clone size: few; CDR3 DNA: TGCAGTGCTAGAGACAGGGGAGTCGAAAAACTGTTTTTT; CDR3 protein: CSARDRGVEKLFF
V gene: TRBV7-2; J gene: TRBJ2-2; D gene: .; clone size: few; CDR3 DNA: TGTGCCAGCAGCCCAAACTACGGGTTCGGGGGGGAGCTGTTTTTT; CDR3 protein: CASSPNYGFGGELFF
V gene: TRBV6-5; J gene: TRBJ2-3; D gene: TRBD2; clone size: few; CDR3 DNA: TGTGCCAGCAATTTCGGACTAGACCCTATCACAGATACGCAGTATTTT; CDR3 protein: CASNFGLDPITDTQYF